This paragraph covers one T cell receptor (beta chain) sequence. Some clones are missing from TCRdb's copy, which holds only in-frame ones; the method was immunoSEQ multiplex PCR. The sample consists of nearly 350,000 clones, roughly 87% of them appearing once. The data are from a study of blood T cell repertoires in COVID-19. Residents of about two dozen US areas, aged roughly 18 to 89 years, made up the participants. Recovered Cohort 3 donors showed two negative PCRs, clearance, or symptom resolution. Source material: PBMCs or T cells enriched from blood (not recorded which). The sequence came from a woman in her 30s who had recovered from COVID-19.

This CDR3 is CASSSMTEKLFF. For the CDR3, the DNA is TGTGCCAGCAGTTCCATGACAGAAAAACTGTTTTTT. The V and J genes are TRBV6-6 and TRBJ1-4, with D uncertain. This CDR3 contains 12 residues. V lost 4 bases, J lost 8 bases, and 8 bases lay in between. Germline V gene sequence: CDR1 MNHNY, CDR2 SVGAGI (reference sequence).